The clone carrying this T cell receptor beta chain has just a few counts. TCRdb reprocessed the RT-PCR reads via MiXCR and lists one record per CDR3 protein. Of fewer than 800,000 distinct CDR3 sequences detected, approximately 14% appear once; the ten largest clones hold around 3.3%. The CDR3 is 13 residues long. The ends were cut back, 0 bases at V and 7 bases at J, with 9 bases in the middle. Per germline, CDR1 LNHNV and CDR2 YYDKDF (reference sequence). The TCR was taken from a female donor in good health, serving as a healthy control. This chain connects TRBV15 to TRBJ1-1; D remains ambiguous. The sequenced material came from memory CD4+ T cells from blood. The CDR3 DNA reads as TGTGCCACCAGCAGAGATCCCTCGCTTGAAGCTTTCTTT. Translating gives CATSRDPSLEAFF.